This T cell receptor beta chain was documented in a study of patients and donors after allogeneic stem cell transplantation. TCRdb ran MiXCR on the RT-PCR reads and lists one entry per CDR3 protein. The table lists 800,000 to 1,000,000 distinct CDR3 sequences, more than 15% of them singletons, with 5% to 6.5% in the top ten. CDR1 is SGDLS, CDR2 YYNGEE, per germline. The CDR3 is 15 residues long. The V and J ends lost 0 bases and 10 bases, in that order; junction bases with no gene match: 8. This chain connects TRBV9 to TRBJ2-1, with 9 bases fitting TRBD2. This clonotype originated in a human donor who was either an allogeneic HSCT recipient or a stem cell or donor lymphocyte infusion donor (not recorded which). It is not recorded whose cells these are; they may come from a transplant donor. Sequencing was performed on blood, either unsorted or a sorted T cell fraction (not recorded which). The CDR3 DNA follows: TGTGCCAGCAGCGTAGTAGCTAGCGGGGCTTCAGAGCAGTTCTTC. This codes for CASSVVASGASEQFF.